Listed here are 5 T cell receptor beta chains from one sample, sequenced in a study of T cell responses to AZD1222 COVID-19 vaccine. Libraries were prepared by immunoSEQ multiplex PCR; TCRdb keeps only in-frame clonotypes and omits some of them. The data contain 120,000 to 150,000 clones, 75% to 95% of them singletons. Source: peripheral blood, taken on day 0 of AZD1222 vaccination. All receptors come from an adult in good health.

The rearrangement joins TRBV12-3 or TRBV12-4 to TRBJ1-1; the D is unclear. The V end was cut by 4 bases, the J end by 8 bases, with 14 bases between. The CDR3 consists of 13 residues. CDR3: CASSYITVGEAFF. CDR3 in DNA: TGTGCCAGCAGTTACATAACTGTGGGAGAAGCTTTCTTT.

The CDR3 region is CASSYSVTLFYGYTF. CDR3 nucleotides: TGTGCCAGCAGTTACAGCGTTACCCTGTTTTATGGCTACACCTTC. The chain links TRBV6-5 to TRBJ1-2; D is unclear. The CDR3 runs to 15 residues. The germline V gene has CDR1 MNHEY and CDR2 SVGAGI. The ends were cut back, 2 bases at V and 5 bases at J, with 15 bases in the middle.

The V and J genes are TRBV7-2 and TRBJ2-2; no clear D gene. V lost 8 bases to trimming and J lost 4 bases, with 14 bases between them. The CDR3 covers 14 residues. CDR1 is SGHTA, CDR2 FQGNSA, per germline. The CDR3 nucleotides are TGTGCCAGCCGAATGGCGGACGGCACCGGGGAGCTGTTTTTT. It specifies CASRMADGTGELFF.

The V call is TRBV5-4, the J call TRBJ1-2; tentative D call: TRBD1 (5 bases). V lost 3 bases and J lost 5, with 11 bases in between. CDR3 length equals 13 residues. Looked up from germline, CDR1 is SGHNT and CDR2 is YYREEE (reference sequence). In nucleotides, the CDR3 is TGTGCCAGCAGCTCGGGACGTGGATATGGCTACACCTTC. Translated: CASSSGRGYGYTF.

The rearrangement uses TRBV6-4 and TRBJ1-3; D is uncertain. Germline-derived CDR1 and CDR2 are MRHNA and SNTAGT. The CDR3 sequence is 14 residues long. Between the trimmed V and J ends, which lost 6 bases and 8 bases, there was a span of 17 bases. In DNA form, the CDR3 reads TGTGCCAGCAGGAAAGGGATCCACCTGGACACCATATATTTT. It codes for CASRKGIHLDTIYF.